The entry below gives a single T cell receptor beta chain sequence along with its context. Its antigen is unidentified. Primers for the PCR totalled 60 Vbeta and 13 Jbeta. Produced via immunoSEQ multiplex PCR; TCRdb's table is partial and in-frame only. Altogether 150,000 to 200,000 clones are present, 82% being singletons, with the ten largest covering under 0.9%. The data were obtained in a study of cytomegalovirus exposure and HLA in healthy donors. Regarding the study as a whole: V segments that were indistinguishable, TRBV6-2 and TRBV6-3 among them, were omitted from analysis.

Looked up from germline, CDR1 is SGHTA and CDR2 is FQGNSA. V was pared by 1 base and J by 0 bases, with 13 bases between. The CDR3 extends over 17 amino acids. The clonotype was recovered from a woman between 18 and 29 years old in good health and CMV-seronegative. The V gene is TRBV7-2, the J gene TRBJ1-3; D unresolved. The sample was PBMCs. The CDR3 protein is CASSLVPGISSGNTIYF. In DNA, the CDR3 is TGTGCCAGCAGCTTAGTTCCGGGAATATCCTCTGGAAACACCATATATTTT.